This entry concerns a single T cell receptor (beta chain). What it binds is not known. With random hexamers, roughly 0.45 to 1 ug RNA was reverse transcribed. With immunoSEQ multiplex PCR, TCR beta CDR3 was amplified across 54 Vbeta and 13 Jbeta. TCRdb redid the calling of the immunoSEQ multiplex PCR reads with MiXCR, one entry per CDR3 protein. The sample holds some 140,000 distinct CDR3 sequences; 85% to 95% are singletons and the top ten take about 0.18%. The data originate from a study of CD8 T cells in Susac syndrome. V was clipped by 6 bases and J by 5 bases, with 19 bases between them. Per the germline V gene, CDR1 is SQVTM and CDR2 is ANQGSEA. The length of the CDR3 is 14 residues. Points from the study as a whole: Susac-specific public clones numbered some 16 in total CD8+ repertoires (and 5 or 6 in CD8+ TEMRA repertoires).

Sequencing used CD8+ T cells from PBMCs. This clonotype originated in a human donor with Susac syndrome. The V gene is TRBV29-1, the J gene TRBJ1-1; D remains ambiguous. The CDR3 sequence is CSVLGEEFRTEAFF. The CDR3 DNA sequence: TGCAGCGTGCTAGGTGAGGAGTTTCGGACTGAAGCTTTCTTT.